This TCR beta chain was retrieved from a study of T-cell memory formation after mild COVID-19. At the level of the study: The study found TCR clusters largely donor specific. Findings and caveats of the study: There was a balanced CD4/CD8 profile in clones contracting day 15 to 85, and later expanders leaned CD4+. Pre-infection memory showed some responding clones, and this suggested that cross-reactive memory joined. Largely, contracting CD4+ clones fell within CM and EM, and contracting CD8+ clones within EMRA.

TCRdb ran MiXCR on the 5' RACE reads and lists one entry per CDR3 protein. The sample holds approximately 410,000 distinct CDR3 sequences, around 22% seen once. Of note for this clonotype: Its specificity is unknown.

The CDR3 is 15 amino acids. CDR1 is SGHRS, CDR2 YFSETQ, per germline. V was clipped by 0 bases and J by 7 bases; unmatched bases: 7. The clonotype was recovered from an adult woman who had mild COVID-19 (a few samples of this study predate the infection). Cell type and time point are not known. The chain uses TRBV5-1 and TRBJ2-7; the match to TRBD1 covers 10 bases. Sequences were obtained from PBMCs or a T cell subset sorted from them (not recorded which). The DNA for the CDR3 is TGCGCCAGCAGCTTGGAGGGACAGGGGTCACGGGAGCAGTACTTC. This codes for CASSLEGQGSREQYF.